These 20 T cell receptor beta chains came from one sample sequenced in a study of T cells in Graves' hyperthyroidism and ophthalmopathy (dated by TCRdb to about 2019). The library was produced with multiplex PCR. Reads for this sample came from an Illumina HiSeq 2000. The TCR beta CDR3 regions were amplified from RNA transcripts. The first round of RT-PCR for the TCR CDR3 was performed with the HTBI primer set and the Qiagen OneStep RT-PCR kit. TCRdb took the public reads, trimmed them with fastp at Q25, ran MiXCR for clone calling and kept in-frame beta chains. CDR3 protein duplicates are merged, each entry listing the most common genes and DNA. The sample records about 740,000 distinct CDR3 sequences, 12% to 15% of which are singletons. Roughly 10% of the sample comes from the top ten. The specimen sequenced was blood. All receptors derive from a woman younger than 30 with Graves' hyperthyroidism.

This clonotype has at least ten counts. This chain joins TRBV3-1 and TRBJ1-1; D is unresolved. CDR1 is LGHDT and CDR2 is YNNKEL in the germline V gene (reference sequence). V gave up 4 bases and J gave up 8 bases, with 11 bases separating them. This CDR3 is built from 12 residues. CDR3 residues: CASSLFRDEAFF. The CDR3 DNA sequence: TGTGCCAGCAGCCTATTCAGAGACGAAGCTTTCTTT.

There are a few counts of this clonotype. Germline and junction disagree at one end, which may indicate a read error. J is TRBJ2-1 and V is TRBV20-1, with D tentatively TRBD1 or TRBD2 (5 bases each). Germline assignment: CDR1 DFQATT and CDR2 SNEGSKA (reference sequence). The CDR3 covers 15 residues. The CDR3 loop is CSARDPRGSYNEQLF. DNA of the CDR3: TGCAGTGCTAGAGATCCCCGGGGCTCCTACAATGAGCAGTTATTC.

This clonotype was recorded many times. The V and J genes are TRBV28 and TRBJ2-7; the match to TRBD2 covers 8 bases. Germline V gives CDR1 MDHEN, CDR2 SYDVKM. This CDR3 has 15 residues. J was trimmed by 0 bases and V by 6 bases; bases with no gene match: 7. The CDR3, as DNA: TGTGCCAGCAGCTCACTAGCGGAGGTCTCCTACGAGCAGTACTTC. Amino acid sequence: CASSSLAEVSYEQYF. Combining the CDR3 with reference TRBV28 and TRBJ2-7 gives the whole variable domain DVKVTQSSRYLVKRTGEKVFLECVQDMDHENMFWYRQDPGLGLRLIYFSYDVKMKEKGDIPEGYSVSREKKERFSLILESASTNQTSMYLCASSSLAEVSYEQYFGPGTRLTVT.

J is TRBJ1-2 and V is TRBV10-3; 7 positions match TRBD1. CDR3 length: 15 residues. Germline V lookup: CDR1 ENHRY, CDR2 SYGVKD. Losses at the gene ends were 0 bases for V and 8 bases for J; bases not matched to a gene: 9. The CDR3 sequence is CAISESVQGTDGYTF. The CDR3 DNA sequence: TGTGCCATCAGTGAGTCTGTACAGGGGACGGACGGCTACACCTTC.

At least ten counts were recorded for this clonotype. The rearrangement links TRBV28 to TRBJ2-7, with 9 bases lining up with TRBD2. The CDR3 length is 13 residues. Per the germline V gene, CDR1 is MDHEN and CDR2 is SYDVKM. V was clipped by 5 bases and J by 6 bases; unmatched bases: 5. The CDR3 is CASSTPSGIEQYF. The CDR3 nucleotides read TGTGCCAGCAGTACGCCTAGCGGGATCGAGCAGTACTTC.

This clonotype occurred a few times. The chain has TRBV19 and TRBJ2-1; D call uncertain. The CDR3 sequence is 12 residues long. CDR1 is LNHDA, CDR2 SQIVND, per germline (reference sequence). V gave up 6 bases and J gave up 8 bases, with 11 bases separating them. The CDR3 region has the DNA TGTGCCAGTAGAGACGCGAGGTATGAGCAGTTCTTC. Its translation: CASRDARYEQFF.

This clonotype was seen ten or more times. This chain uses TRBV30 with TRBJ2-7; D is perhaps TRBD1 (6 bases). This CDR3 region has 14 residues. V lost 4 bases and J lost 3, with 16 bases in between. The germline gives CDR1 GTSNPN, CDR2 SVGIG (reference sequence). CDR3 DNA: TGTGCCTGGACTAGGGGGTATGGAAACTACGAGCAGTACTTC. It specifies CAWTRGYGNYEQYF.

The rearrangement uses TRBV7-6 and TRBJ2-1; D gene uncertain. Trimming removed 2 bases from V and 7 bases from J, with 18 bases in between. Germline CDR1 reads SGHVS; CDR2 reads FNYEAQ. The CDR3 runs to 16 residues. The CDR3 DNA is TGTGCCAGCAGCTTAAAAGCATGGTACCCTCAAAATGAGCAGTTCTTC. Amino acids: CASSLKAWYPQNEQFF. Filled out from reference TRBV7-6 and TRBJ2-1, the complete variable domain reads GAGVSQSPRYKVTKRGQDVALRCDPISGHVSLYWYRQALGQGPEFLTYFNYEAQQDKSGLPNDRFSAERPEGSISTLTIQRTEQRDSAMYRCASSLKAWYPQNEQFFGPGTRLTVL.

This clonotype was observed a handful of times. V and J are TRBV3-1 and TRBJ2-3; the D call may be TRBD1 or TRBD2 (6 bases each). CDR3 length equals 16 residues. CDR1 LGHDT and CDR2 YNNKEL come from the germline V gene (reference sequence). V lost 6 bases and J 1 base, leaving 17 bases between the germline ends. The CDR3 DNA is TGTGCCAGCAGTCCGGACGGGGGCAGGGGCACAGATACGCAGTATTTT. Its protein product is CASSPDGGRGTDTQYF.

The table lists this clonotype with many counts. This rearrangement joins TRBV11-2 to TRBJ2-2; D is perhaps TRBD1 (5 bases). In germline, CDR1 is SGHAT, CDR2 FQNNGV. This CDR3 has 12 amino acids. The V gene lost 2 bases and the J gene lost 10 bases, with 8 bases spanning the gap. The CDR3 here is CASSLRGLELFF. The DNA for the CDR3 is TGTGCCAGCAGCTTAAGGGGCCTGGAGCTGTTTTTT.

This clonotype occurred many times. The CDR3 sequence is CASSLSRLNTEAFF. The CDR3 nucleotides are TGTGCCAGCAGTTTGTCCCGTTTGAACACTGAAGCTTTCTTT. This sequence joins TRBV28 and TRBJ1-1; D is uncertain. From germline, CDR1 is MDHEN and CDR2 SYDVKM. The CDR3 has 14 residues. The germline V and J ends were trimmed by 3 bases and 0 bases, with 8 bases remaining between them. Full variable domain (outside the CDR3, taken from reference TRBV28 and TRBJ1-1): DVKVTQSSRYLVKRTGEKVFLECVQDMDHENMFWYRQDPGLGLRLIYFSYDVKMKEKGDIPEGYSVSREKKERFSLILESASTNQTSMYLCASSLSRLNTEAFFGQGTRLTVV.

V gene TRBV27 combines with J gene TRBJ2-2; possible D gene TRBD1, 5 bases. The germline V gene encodes CDR1 MNHEY and CDR2 SMNVEV (reference sequence). The CDR3 is made up of 19 amino acids. The germline V and J ends were trimmed by 3 bases and 0 bases, with 20 bases remaining between them. CDR3 coding DNA: TGTGCCAGCAGTTTTCGAATTGTCAGGGTAGTATCGAACACCGGGGAGCTGTTTTTT. Protein: CASSFRIVRVVSNTGELFF.

This clonotype was recorded at least ten times. The chain carries TRBV11-3 and TRBJ2-1, with 11 nucleotides matching TRBD2. J lost 0 bases, V lost 1 base, and 8 bases had no gene match. CDR3 size: 19 residues. Germline CDR1 is SGHNT and CDR2 is YENEEA. CDR3 nucleotide sequence: TGTGCCAGCAGCTTAGGTGGACTAGCGGGTTCCCGCTCCTACAATGAGCAGTTCTTC. The encoded protein is CASSLGGLAGSRSYNEQFF.

This clonotype appeared many times. V gene TRBV2 combines with J gene TRBJ1-5; D is perhaps TRBD1 (5 bases). CDR3 length equals 18 residues. Trimming cost V 1 base and J 1 base, with 17 bases left between them. CDR1 is SNHLY, CDR2 FYNNEI, per germline. This chain's CDR3 is CASSEGKRGRGSNQPQHF. The CDR3 DNA sequence: TGTGCCAGCAGTGAAGGTAAAAGGGGCAGAGGGAGCAATCAGCCCCAGCATTTT.

The V call is TRBV5-4, the J call TRBJ2-5, with 8 bases fitting TRBD2. The CDR3 has 14 residues. The junction had 5 bases not matched to a gene; V was cut back by 2 bases and J by 5 bases. Germline loops: CDR1 SGHNT, CDR2 YYREEE (reference sequence). The CDR3 reads CASSFREGGETQYF. The CDR3, as DNA: TGTGCCAGCAGCTTTCGGGAGGGAGGCGAGACCCAGTACTTC.

The table lists this clonotype with many counts. V gene TRBV7-3 combines with J gene TRBJ2-1, with D tentatively TRBD2 (6 bases). V was trimmed by 4 bases and J by 9 bases, leaving 10 bases between them. This CDR3 has 12 residues. CDR1 is SGHTA and CDR2 is FQGTGA in the germline V gene. The CDR3 sequence: CASSSIGGEQFF. The CDR3 DNA follows: TGTGCCAGCAGCTCCATCGGGGGTGAGCAGTTCTTC.

At least ten counts were recorded for this clonotype. This chain uses TRBV5-1 with TRBJ2-7; no reliable D call. The germline CDR1 and CDR2 sequences are SGHRS and YFSETQ. V was cut by 0 bases and J by 3 bases, with 13 bases left in between. The CDR3 is 15 residues long. The CDR3 reads CASSLEVAGRYEQYF. CDR3 in DNA: TGCGCCAGCAGCTTGGAAGTGGCCGGGCGCTACGAGCAGTACTTC.

This clonotype came up many times. This chain connects TRBV6-6 to TRBJ1-4, with 10 bases identical to TRBD1. Unmatched junction bases numbered 8, after V lost 5 bases and J lost 5 bases. In germline, CDR1 is MNHNY, CDR2 SVGAGI (reference sequence). This CDR3 spans 16 amino acids. The CDR3 DNA reads TGTGCCAGCAGTACATTGCCGGGACAGGGGAATGAAAAACTGTTTTTT. Its protein product is CASSTLPGQGNEKLFF.

V and J are TRBV27 and TRBJ2-3; 10 bases are shared with TRBD2. CDR1 and CDR2 (germline): MNHEY, SMNVEV (reference sequence). V lost 3 bases to trimming and J lost 8 bases; unmatched junction nucleotides: 8. The CDR3 is made up of 15 amino acids. CDR3: CASSFTSGMGFTQYF. CDR3 DNA sequence: TGTGCCAGCAGTTTTACTAGCGGGATGGGATTTACGCAGTATTTT.

This clonotype came up many times. The rearrangement uses TRBV30 and TRBJ2-7; perhaps TRBD2 as D (6 bases). This CDR3 spans 14 amino acids. Trimming pared 3 bases from V and 4 bases from J, leaving 16 bases between. CDR1 is GTSNPN and CDR2 is SVGIG in the germline V gene (reference sequence). Here the CDR3 DNA reads TGTGCCTGGAGGGGGAGCGGGCTGGCTTACGAGCAGTACTTC. This codes for CAWRGSGLAYEQYF. The full variable domain, its missing parts supplied by reference TRBV30 and TRBJ2-7, is SQTIHQWPATLVQPVGSPLSLECTVEGTSNPNLYWYRQAAGRGLQLLFYSVGIGQISSEVPQNLSASRPQDRQFILSSKKLLLSDSGFYLCAWRGSGLAYEQYFGPGTRLTVT.